This TCR beta chain was sequenced for a study of PD-1 blockade in classical Hodgkin lymphoma. Relapse was seen in all patients after autologous stem cell transplantation, and brentuximab vedotin exposure was variable. Study observations and caveats: CD4+ TCR diversity climbed significantly by C4D1, unlike CD8+ TCR diversity.

There are 15 residues in the CDR3. Germline V CDR1 and CDR2: SGHRS, YFSETQ. V gave up 3 bases and J gave up 7 bases, with 16 bases separating them. Profiled with immunoSEQ multiplex PCR; TCRdb holds only in-frame clones, not every one. The repertoire holds under 20,000 clones, with approximately 69% as singletons. This clone is large within its sample. Its antigen remains unknown. Source: peripheral blood mononuclear cells (PBMCs), taken before the second cycle of nivolumab. The TCR was taken from a human donor with classical Hodgkin lymphoma. The chain carries TRBV5-1 and TRBJ1-4; perhaps TRBD1 as D (5 bases). CDR3 sequence reads: CASSWSWGYGEKLFF. The CDR3 DNA reads as TGCGCCAGCAGCTGGAGCTGGGGGTATGGTGAAAAACTGTTTTTT.